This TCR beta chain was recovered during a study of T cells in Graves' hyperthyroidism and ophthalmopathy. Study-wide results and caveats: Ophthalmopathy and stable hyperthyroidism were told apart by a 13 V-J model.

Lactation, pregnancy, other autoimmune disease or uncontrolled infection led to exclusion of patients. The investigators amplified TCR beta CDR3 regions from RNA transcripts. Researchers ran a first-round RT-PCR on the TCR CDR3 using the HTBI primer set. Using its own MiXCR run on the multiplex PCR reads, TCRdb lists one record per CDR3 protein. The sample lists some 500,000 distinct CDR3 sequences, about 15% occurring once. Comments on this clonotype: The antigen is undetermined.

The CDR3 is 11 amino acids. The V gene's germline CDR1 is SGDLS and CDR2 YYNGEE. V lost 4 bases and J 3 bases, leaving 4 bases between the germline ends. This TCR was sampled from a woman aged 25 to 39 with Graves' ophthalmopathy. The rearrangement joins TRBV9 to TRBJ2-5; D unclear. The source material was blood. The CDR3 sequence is CASSKEETQYF. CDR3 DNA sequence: TGTGCCAGCAGCAAAGAAGAGACCCAGTACTTC.